The subject of this entry is one TCR beta chain. As yet, its antigen is unknown. Sample time point: 5 to 6 months of natalizumab therapy. Sequencing used immunoSEQ multiplex PCR; TCRdb keeps in-frame clones, though not all of them. The table records some 30,000 clones, under 90% of them present only once. The germline CDR1 and CDR2 sequences are SGHVS and FNYEAQ. V was pared by 5 bases and J by 2 bases, with 9 bases of the junction left unmatched. The CDR3 contains 15 residues. The data are from a study of multiple sclerosis patients with progressive multifocal leukoencephalopathy. Regarding the study as a whole: Lower normalized Shannon entropy suggested reduced TRB diversity in most PML patients.

The clonotype was recovered from a human donor with multiple sclerosis. The sample was PBMCs, taken from a patient treated with natalizumab. V and J are TRBV7-6 and TRBJ2-7, with 7 bases identical to TRBD2. CDR3 amino acids: CASSPRLAEAYEQYF. The CDR3 DNA follows: TGTGCCAGCAGCCCCCGACTAGCTGAAGCCTACGAGCAGTACTTC. Full variable domain (rest looked up from reference TRBV7-6 and TRBJ2-7): GAGVSQSPRYKVTKRGQDVALRCDPISGHVSLYWYRQALGQGPEFLTYFNYEAQQDKSGLPNDRFSAERPEGSISTLTIQRTEQRDSAMYRCASSPRLAEAYEQYFGPGTRLTVT.